This T cell receptor beta chain was obtained from a study of CD8+CD57+ T cells in acquired aplastic anemia. Overall study context: Mean DNA quantity obtained from sorted CD4+ and CD8+ cells was 3 to 4 ug. Study-level results: The number of CD8+ CDR3 sequences shared by patients and controls was about 27. Patient and control CD8+ Simpson's diversity was not significantly different.

This CDR3 comprises 18 residues. Germline V lookup: CDR1 DFQATT, CDR2 SNEGSKA (reference sequence). With V trimmed by 5 bases and J by 0 bases, 18 bases remained unmatched. By flow cytometry, patients selected for sequencing had shown an expansion of CD8+CD57+ cells. Severe acquired aplastic anemia affected all patients. A note on this clonotype: Its antigen remains unknown.

Using genomic DNA as the template, TCR beta VDJ and CDR3 profiling was carried out. MiXCR, applied by TCRdb to the reads, yields one record per CDR3 protein. The data show 200,000 to 250,000 distinct CDR3 sequences, approximately 65% seen once. This receptor was taken from a human donor with aplastic anemia. Sequencing was performed on sorted CD4+, CD8+, or CD8+CD57+ T cells (not recorded which) from PBMCs. The V and J genes are TRBV20-1 and TRBJ2-7, with 8 positions matching TRBD2. CDR3 loop: CSAPRFRGAGGASYEQYF. The CDR3 DNA reads TGCAGTGCTCCCCGTTTTCGCGGGGCGGGAGGCGCCTCCTACGAGCAGTACTTC.